These 28 T cell receptor beta chains came from one sample sequenced in a study of shared T cell receptors in the human thymus. Libraries were prepared by immunoSEQ multiplex PCR; TCRdb keeps only in-frame clonotypes and omits some of them. The sample yields 540,000 or so clones, about four fifths seen once. The sample was also linked to a second study, of human thymus T cells.

The source material was thymocytes. Source of these receptors: a boy younger than two with a congenital heart defect.

This clone came up once. The rearrangement joins TRBV2 to TRBJ2-3; TRBD2 matches 14 bases. The germline V gene encodes CDR1 SNHLY and CDR2 FYNNEI. This CDR3 has 19 residues. Trimming cost V 3 bases and J 1 base; bases outside gene matches: 9. CDR3 amino acids: CASSEVGTSGSKGTDTQYF. The CDR3 DNA reads as TGTGCCAGCAGTGAGGTCGGGACTAGCGGGAGTAAGGGCACAGATACGCAGTATTTT.

The chain's CDR3 is CSAVGETGAYEQYF. The CDR3 DNA reads as TGCAGCGCTGTGGGGGAAACAGGGGCCTACGAGCAGTACTTC. This chain connects TRBV29-1 to TRBJ2-5, with 7 bases that match TRBD1. The better agreement between TRBJ2-7 and the DNA end casts doubt on the J call. The germline gives CDR1 SQVTM, CDR2 ANQGSEA. The CDR3 is 14 amino acids.

The V call is TRBV19, the J call TRBJ2-7; 9 bases line up with TRBD1. Germline V CDR1 and CDR2: LNHDA, SQIVND (reference sequence). This CDR3 has 18 residues. J was trimmed by 2 bases and V by 5 bases; bases with no gene match: 16. The CDR3 sequence is CASSPPYRDRASTYEQYF. For the CDR3, the DNA is TGTGCCAGTAGTCCCCCGTACCGGGACAGGGCTTCAACCTACGAGCAGTACTTC.

The chain uses TRBV6-5 and TRBJ1-5; 9 bases are a match to TRBD1. With 4 bases clipped from V and 6 bases from J, the junction kept 7 bases outside the gene matches. Germline CDR1 is MNHEY and CDR2 is SVGAGI. This CDR3 spans 15 amino acids. The CDR3 nucleotides read TGTGCCAGCAGTTTCGGACAGGGGCTAGGTCAGCCCCAGCATTTT. This gives the protein CASSFGQGLGQPQHF.

V gene TRBV4-1 combines with J gene TRBJ1-1, with no clear D. Germline V gene lookup returns CDR1 MGHRA and CDR2 YSYEKL. With 1 base removed from V and 1 base from J, the gap between germline ends came to 13 bases. The CDR3 is 16 residues long. The CDR3: CASSQAILSGNTEAFF. CDR3 DNA sequence: TGCGCCAGCAGCCAAGCTATCCTATCAGGGAACACTGAAGCTTTCTTT.

In its sample, this clone was seen a few times. The chain employs TRBV27 and TRBJ2-1; D is unresolved. The CDR3 consists of 16 residues. CDR1 and CDR2 (germline): MNHEY, SMNVEV (reference sequence). V dropped 0 bases and J dropped 0 bases, with 9 bases sitting between them. CDR3 amino acids: CASSLSGGHSYNEQFF. CDR3 bases: TGTGCCAGCAGTTTATCAGGCGGTCACTCCTACAATGAGCAGTTCTTC.

The chain joins TRBV12-5 to TRBJ1-2; D is unclear. Germline V gene lookup returns CDR1 LGHNT and CDR2 FRNRAP. With 5 bases removed from V and 8 bases from J, the gap between germline ends came to 12 bases. The CDR3 runs 12 residues. The CDR3 DNA sequence: TGTGCTAGTGGTCCCCCCGGGAGAGGCTACACCTTC. Residues: CASGPPGRGYTF.

The rearrangement joins TRBV15 to TRBJ2-2; D unclear. Germline CDR1 is LNHNV and CDR2 is YYDKDF (reference sequence). This CDR3 has 16 residues. Trimming pared 5 bases from V and 5 bases from J, leaving 18 bases between. The CDR3 DNA follows: TGTGCCACCAGCTCTCCCATTAATGGAGAAACCGGGGAGCTGTTTTTT. Protein sequence: CATSSPINGETGELFF. The whole variable domain, filled in from reference TRBV15 and TRBJ2-2, reads DAMVIQNPRYQVTQFGKPVTLSCSQTLNHNVMYWYQQKSSQAPKLLFHYYDKDFNNEADTPDNFQSRRPNTSFCFLDIRSPGLGDTAMYLCATSSPINGETGELFFGEGSRLTVL.

This sequence joins TRBV9 and TRBJ2-3; the match to TRBD2 covers 9 bases. There are 14 residues in the CDR3. Trimming cost V 10 bases and J 6 bases; bases outside gene matches: 12. Per the germline V gene, CDR1 is SGDLS and CDR2 is YYNGEE. Here the CDR3 DNA reads TGTGCCTCTAGGCCTAGCGGGGTGGAGGATACGCAGTATTTT. This translates into CASRPSGVEDTQYF.

CDR3 sequence (DNA): TGTGCCAGCAGCCCGGGACTAGCGGAGTCCTACAATGAGCAGTTCTTC. It codes for CASSPGLAESYNEQFF. V gene TRBV5-4 combines with J gene TRBJ2-1; 11 bases match TRBD2. Unmatched junction bases numbered 4, after V lost 4 bases and J lost 1 base. CDR3 length: 16 amino acids. Germline lookup yields CDR1 SGHNT and CDR2 YYREEE (reference sequence). Full variable domain (rest looked up from reference TRBV5-4 and TRBJ2-1): ETGVTQSPTHLIKTRGQQVTLRCSSQSGHNTVSWYQQALGQGPQFIFQYYREEENGRGNFPPRFSGLQFPNYSSELNVNALELDDSALYLCASSPGLAESYNEQFFGPGTRLTVL.

The chain recombines TRBV6-1 with TRBJ2-2, with TRBD2 matching over 7 bases. The trim removed 7 bases at V and 6 bases at J, leaving 5 bases unmatched. The CDR3 is 13 residues long. Germline V lookup: CDR1 MNHNS, CDR2 SASEGT. CDR3 loop: CASNRDYPGELFF. The CDR3 DNA reads as TGTGCCAGCAATCGGGACTATCCCGGGGAGCTGTTTTTT.

The chain combines TRBV5-1 with TRBJ2-7; TRBD2 agrees at 9 bases. The CDR3 has 16 residues. Germline V gene sequence: CDR1 SGHRS, CDR2 YFSETQ. J was trimmed by 2 bases and V by 3 bases; bases with no gene match: 9. The CDR3: CASSWGREGRPYEQYF. DNA of the CDR3: TGCGCCAGCAGCTGGGGGCGGGAGGGCCGCCCCTACGAGCAGTACTTC.

J is TRBJ1-5 and V is TRBV30; the D gene is possibly TRBD1 (5 bases). The CDR3 contains 15 residues. The germline CDR1 and CDR2 sequences are GTSNPN and SVGIG (reference sequence). The V and J ends lost 2 bases and 3 bases respectively, with 14 bases between them. The chain's CDR3 is CAWSPPARDNQPQHF. The CDR3 DNA is TGTGCCTGGAGTCCCCCGGCCAGGGACAATCAGCCCCAGCATTTT.

The chain links TRBV27 to TRBJ2-3, with 15 positions matching TRBD2. V lost 4 bases, J lost 5 bases, and 7 bases stayed unmatched. Germline loops: CDR1 MNHEY, CDR2 SMNVEV (reference sequence). There are 17 residues in the CDR3. The CDR3 bases are TGTGCCAGCAGTTCCTGGACTAGCGGGAGGGCTAAAGATACGCAGTATTTT. Its translation is CASSSWTSGRAKDTQYF.

This chain uses TRBV5-1 with TRBJ2-3; 8 bases match TRBD2. The V segment lost 4 bases and the J segment 5 bases; nucleotides outside the gene matches: 9. The CDR3 is made up of 15 amino acids. Germline V gives CDR1 SGHRS, CDR2 YFSETQ. CDR3 loop: CASSGGLVVGDTQYF. The DNA of the CDR3 is TGCGCCAGCAGCGGGGGACTAGTTGTAGGAGATACGCAGTATTTT.

The chain combines TRBV5-4 with TRBJ2-3; possible D gene TRBD2, 6 bases. V lost 0 bases, J lost 2 bases, and 19 bases lay in between. The CDR3 runs 18 residues. Germline-derived CDR1 and CDR2 are SGHNT and YYREEE (reference sequence). CDR3 residues: CASSLGAPGRDPTDTQYF. The CDR3 DNA reads TGTGCCAGCAGCTTGGGGGCCCCGGGGCGGGATCCCACAGATACGCAGTATTTT. Variable domain in full (rest from reference TRBV5-4 and TRBJ2-3): ETGVTQSPTHLIKTRGQQVTLRCSSQSGHNTVSWYQQALGQGPQFIFQYYREEENGRGNFPPRFSGLQFPNYSSELNVNALELDDSALYLCASSLGAPGRDPTDTQYFGPGTRLTVL.

The chain joins TRBV7-2 to TRBJ2-5, with D possibly being TRBD2 (6 bases). The germline V and J ends were trimmed by 0 bases and 3 bases, with 11 bases remaining between them. Germline V gives CDR1 SGHTA, CDR2 FQGNSA. The CDR3 consists of 15 residues. The DNA of the CDR3 is TGTGCCAGCAGCTTAGCTCAGCCGGGGGAAGAGACCCAGTACTTC. Protein product: CASSLAQPGEETQYF.

This chain joins TRBV27 and TRBJ2-2; 8 nucleotides align to TRBD1. Trimming at V came to 5 bases and at J to 6 bases, leaving 14 bases not matched to a gene. This CDR3 contains 17 residues. Germline V gene sequence: CDR1 MNHEY, CDR2 SMNVEV (reference sequence). The CDR3 loop reads CASSVGQGRNDAGELFF. The CDR3 DNA reads as TGTGCCAGCAGTGTCGGACAGGGACGGAATGACGCCGGGGAGCTGTTTTTT.

V is TRBV29-1 and J is TRBJ1-1, with a tentative D call TRBD1 (5 bases). CDR1 is SQVTM, CDR2 ANQGSEA, per germline. V dropped 2 bases and J dropped 6 bases, with 13 bases sitting between them. This CDR3 has 13 amino acids. The CDR3 protein is CSVERLQAPEAFF. CDR3 nucleotide sequence: TGCAGCGTTGAACGGTTACAGGCCCCTGAAGCTTTCTTT.

V usage is TRBV30 and J usage is TRBJ2-1; D is possibly TRBD1 (5 bases). CDR3 length: 16 amino acids. The V and J ends lost 0 bases and 3 bases respectively, with 15 bases between them. CDR1 and CDR2 (germline): GTSNPN, SVGIG (reference sequence). The CDR3 reads CAWSVPGARNYNEQFF. CDR3 DNA sequence: TGTGCCTGGAGTGTACCTGGGGCGCGGAACTACAATGAGCAGTTCTTC.

The gene calls are TRBV7-9 and TRBJ2-3; D might be TRBD2 (5 bases). The CDR3 is made up of 15 amino acids. The V end was cut by 5 bases, the J end by 2 bases, with 14 bases between. Germline values: CDR1 SEHNR, CDR2 FQNEAQ (reference sequence). CDR3 residues: CASSLEGRTTDTQYF. The CDR3 DNA sequence: TGTGCCAGCAGCCTCGAGGGAAGGACCACAGATACGCAGTATTTT. Variable domain in full (rest from reference TRBV7-9 and TRBJ2-3): DTGVSQNPRHKITKRGQNVTFRCDPISEHNRLYWYRQTLGQGPEFLTYFQNEAQLEKSRLLSDRFSAERPKGSFSTLEIQRTEQGDSAMYLCASSLEGRTTDTQYFGPGTRLTVL.

DNA for the CDR3: TGCAGCGTTGAGGAGGGGACTAGCGGGAGGGGAGCCGGGGAGCTGTTTTTT. This sequence encodes CSVEEGTSGRGAGELFF. The V gene is TRBV29-1, the J gene TRBJ2-2; 16 bases are a match to TRBD2. V was clipped by 3 bases and J by 6 bases; unmatched bases: 7. The CDR3 is made up of 17 amino acids. Germline CDR1 SQVTM, CDR2 ANQGSEA.

The rearrangement joins TRBV11-3 to TRBJ2-7; TRBD2 matches 8 bases. Germline loops: CDR1 SGHNT, CDR2 YENEEA. V gave up 5 bases and J gave up 1 base; unmatched junction bases: 16. This CDR3 has 18 residues. The CDR3 coding sequence is TGTGCCAGCAGCCGGGCTACCACCCAACTAGCGGTATCCTACGAGCAGTACTTC. It is translated as CASSRATTQLAVSYEQYF.

The chain combines TRBV7-9 with TRBJ1-1, with D possibly being TRBD1 (6 bases). V lost 1 base to trimming and J lost 4 bases, with 13 bases between them. Germline assignment: CDR1 SEHNR and CDR2 FQNEAQ (reference sequence). CDR3 length: 15 amino acids. The CDR3 DNA follows: TGTGCCAGCAGCTTAGTTCACTTGGGGGCCACTGAAGCTTTCTTT. This gives the protein CASSLVHLGATEAFF.

This chain links TRBV6-5 with TRBJ1-4, with D perhaps TRBD1 (6 bases). CDR1 and CDR2 from the germline V gene are MNHEY and SVGAGI. Trimming removed 6 bases at V and 3 bases at J, with 14 bases between. This CDR3 is 15 amino acids long. The DNA for the CDR3 is TGTGCCAGCAGCGGGGCCAGGGGATCTAATGAAAAACTGTTTTTT. Translating gives CASSGARGSNEKLFF.

The gene calls are TRBV23-1 and TRBJ2-7, with D maybe TRBD1 (6 bases). TRBV23-1 is assigned to the ORF class and has an uncertain function. The CDR3 length is 13 residues. V was trimmed by 3 bases and J by 6 bases, leaving 12 bases between them. The CDR3 DNA sequence: TGCGCCAGCAGTCATCTTCCAGGGGTCGAGCAGTACTTC. As protein: CASSHLPGVEQYF.

The chain couples TRBV30 to TRBJ2-3; possible D gene TRBD2, 5 bases. V lost 0 bases to trimming and J lost 5 bases, with 24 bases between them. This CDR3 has 18 amino acids. Germline V gene data show CDR1 as GTSNPN and CDR2 as SVGIG (reference sequence). DNA for the CDR3: TGTGCCTGGAGTGTACGGTCAAAGAGTCCGCTAAGCGGAGATACGCAGTATTTT. This gives the protein CAWSVRSKSPLSGDTQYF. Full variable domain (missing parts from reference TRBV30 and TRBJ2-3): SQTIHQWPATLVQPVGSPLSLECTVEGTSNPNLYWYRQAAGRGLQLLFYSVGIGQISSEVPQNLSASRPQDRQFILSSKKLLLSDSGFYLCAWSVRSKSPLSGDTQYFGPGTRLTVL.

The rearrangement uses TRBV28 and TRBJ1-1; 10 bases are shared with TRBD1. This CDR3 contains 15 residues. V lost 6 bases, J lost 5 bases, and 9 bases stayed unmatched. CDR1 and CDR2 (germline): MDHEN, SYDVKM. CDR3 in amino acids: CASSLHRDRGTEAFF. In DNA form, the CDR3 reads TGTGCCAGCAGCCTTCACCGGGACAGGGGAACTGAAGCTTTCTTT.